This TCR beta chain emerged from a study of OX40 agonist ivuxolimab in advanced cancers. The table came from immunoSEQ multiplex PCR; TCRdb's copy has only in-frame clones and leaves some out. The repertoire holds 60,000 to 90,000 clones, around four fifths seen once, with roughly 0.76% in the top ten. Germline CDR1 reads ENHRY; CDR2 reads SYGVKD. V lost 8 bases to trimming and J lost 0 bases, with 11 bases between them. The CDR3 spans 13 residues. This clone was seen only a few times. Sequenced material: CD4+ or CD8+ T cells sorted from blood, taken in a trial of the OX40 agonist ivuxolimab. V and J are TRBV10-3 and TRBJ2-7; perhaps D is TRBD1 or TRBD2 (5 bases each). The receptor was isolated from an adult with an advanced solid tumor such as melanoma, head and neck, liver or kidney cancer. The CDR3: CAIHGTDSYEQYF. Written as DNA, the CDR3 is TGTGCCATCCATGGGACGGACTCCTACGAGCAGTACTTC.